The entry below gives a single TCR beta chain sequence along with its context. Its specificity is not known. V was pared by 0 bases and J by 3 bases, with 9 bases between. CDR1 is SGHTA and CDR2 is FQGNSA in the germline V gene. The CDR3 is made up of 14 amino acids. This sample was included in a study of shared clonotypes between healthy human individuals. Findings of the study overall: Non-shared clonotypes showed lower generation probabilities than clonotypes common to all four donors.

Memory CD4+ cells were the fraction left after CD45RA+ naive selection. As handled by the study authors: Filtering differed because ImmunoSEQ produced junction-only sequences that carried no quality scores. Sequencing used immunoSEQ multiplex PCR; TCRdb keeps in-frame clones, though not all of them. V, J and clone size are taken as reported in that table, and D and trimming were inferred from the DNA itself. The sample lists about 1.1 million clones, around 78% occurring once. J is TRBJ2-7 and V is TRBV7-2; D is unresolved. The sample comprised memory CD4+ T cells from PBMCs. This sample's subset: CD45RA-negative fraction. This TCR was sampled from a man younger than 35 in good health. Some clones in this sample may be carry-over from other donors' samples. Written as DNA, the CDR3 is TGTGCCAGCAGCTTAGCGCAAAGGAGCTACGAGCAGTACTTC. Translating it yields CASSLAQRSYEQYF.